One sample yielded the 16 T cell receptor beta chains listed below, sequenced in a study of T-cell reconstitution after alpha-beta-depleted transplantation in children. Researchers prepared the TCRbeta library using unique molecular identifiers, the study reports. TCRdb called the PCR reads again in MiXCR, with one record for every CDR3 protein. The sample contains about 240,000 distinct CDR3 sequences, roughly 23% of which appear only once. Source: PBMCs, taken before TCRalphabeta/CD19-depleted stem cell transplant. The receptors were sampled from a girl aged 2 to 9 with Fanconi anemia, due to receive a stem cell transplant.

The chain uses TRBV7-3 and TRBJ2-5; perhaps TRBD2 as D (5 bases). The CDR3 runs 15 residues. V gave up 2 bases and J gave up 0 bases, with 10 bases separating them. Germline V gene data show CDR1 as SGHTA and CDR2 as FQGTGA. CDR3 coding DNA: TGTGCCAGCAGCTTATCCGGACTCGACCAAGAGACCCAGTACTTC. This gives the protein CASSLSGLDQETQYF.

V usage is TRBV2 and J usage is TRBJ2-5; D is uncertain. V was pared by 9 bases and J by 5 bases, with 4 bases between. This CDR3 is built from 9 residues. From germline, CDR1 is SNHLY and CDR2 FYNNEI. For the CDR3, the DNA is TGTGCCAGGGATGAGACCCAGTACTTC. Translating gives CARDETQYF.

The rearrangement uses TRBV28 and TRBJ2-7, with TRBD2 identical over 9 bases. CDR3 length: 15 amino acids. With V trimmed by 4 bases and J by 7 bases, 11 bases remained unmatched. Germline CDR1 reads MDHEN; CDR2 reads SYDVKM. CDR3 nucleotide sequence: TGTGCCAGCAGTTATAGCGGGGGATCGCCGAGGGAGCAGTACTTC. This translates into CASSYSGGSPREQYF.

This chain links TRBV28 with TRBJ2-7; D is unresolved. This CDR3 is built from 16 residues. V dropped 4 bases and J dropped 1 base, with 17 bases sitting between them. CDR1 and CDR2 (germline): MDHEN, SYDVKM. The CDR3 bases are TGTGCCAGCAGTTACCCCTCTCCTAGACCATCCTACGAGCAGTACTTC. Its protein is CASSYPSPRPSYEQYF. Full variable domain (rest looked up from reference TRBV28 and TRBJ2-7): DVKVTQSSRYLVKRTGEKVFLECVQDMDHENMFWYRQDPGLGLRLIYFSYDVKMKEKGDIPEGYSVSREKKERFSLILESASTNQTSMYLCASSYPSPRPSYEQYFGPGTRLTVT.

This clonotype came up a few times. The chain links TRBV20-1 to TRBJ2-5; 11 bases are a match to TRBD2. This CDR3 region has 16 residues. The V gene end was trimmed by 6 bases and the J gene end by 1 base; junction bases not matched to a gene: 10. Germline-derived CDR1 and CDR2 are DFQATT and SNEGSKA (reference sequence). The CDR3 DNA reads TGCAGTGCGCGAGGACTAGCGGGCACCATCCAAGAGACCCAGTACTTC. Translating gives CSARGLAGTIQETQYF.

This clonotype came up many times. The V and J genes are TRBV25-1 and TRBJ1-3, with no clear D. CDR3 size: 16 residues. Trimming left V 1 base short and J 0 bases short, with 10 bases between. CDR1 and CDR2 (germline): MGHDK, SYGVNS. The CDR3 coding sequence is TGTGCCAGCAGTGAATGGACCGATGACTCTGGAAACACCATATATTTT. Residues: CASSEWTDDSGNTIYF.

The chain recombines TRBV6-5 with TRBJ2-2; the D gene is possibly TRBD2 (6 bases). Trimming took 1 base from V and 2 from J, leaving 8 bases between them. The germline V gene has CDR1 MNHEY and CDR2 SVGAGI. There are 15 residues in the CDR3. The DNA for the CDR3 is TGTGCCAGCAGTTACTTCGGGAGTAACACCGGGGAGCTGTTTTTT. Its translation: CASSYFGSNTGELFF.

Only a few counts were recorded for this clonotype. The chain joins TRBV6-6 to TRBJ2-1, with D possibly being TRBD1 (5 bases). The CDR3 runs 13 residues. V lost 2 bases and J lost 7, with 9 bases in between. In germline, CDR1 is MNHNY, CDR2 SVGAGI (reference sequence). The CDR3 spells CASSYRQGNEQFF. In nucleotides, the CDR3 is TGTGCCAGCAGTTACCGGCAGGGTAATGAGCAGTTCTTC.

The chain carries TRBV27 and TRBJ2-7, with D possibly TRBD2 on 6 matching bases. Germline CDR1 reads MNHEY; CDR2 reads SMNVEV (reference sequence). This CDR3 has 14 residues. The germline V and J ends were trimmed by 2 bases and 4 bases, with 12 bases remaining between them. The CDR3 here is CASSLRGNLYEQYF. The CDR3 DNA follows: TGTGCCAGCAGTTTACGCGGGAATTTATACGAGCAGTACTTC.

The sample holds many counts of this clonotype. Germline is not matched at one junction end, which may reflect a read error. The CDR3: CASRGDNNEKLFF. The DNA of the CDR3 is TGTGCGAGCAGGGGAGACAATAATGAAAAACTGTTTTTT. The chain employs TRBV12-3 or TRBV12-4 and TRBJ1-4; D possibly corresponds to TRBD1 (6 bases). This CDR3 comprises 13 residues.

A few counts support this clonotype. The chain joins TRBV2 to TRBJ2-5; 7 positions match TRBD2. Per germline, CDR1 SNHLY and CDR2 FYNNEI. J lost 7 bases, V lost 1 base, and 3 bases had no gene match. The CDR3 loop spans 13 amino acids. In nucleotides, the CDR3 is TGTGCCAGCAGTGAAGGGGGGGGGTCGACCCAGTACTTC. Translation: CASSEGGGSTQYF. The full variable domain, with the rest looked up from reference TRBV2 and TRBJ2-5, is EPEVTQTPSHQVTQMGQEVILRCVPISNHLYFYWYRQILGQKVEFLVSFYNNEISEKSEIFDDQFSVERPDGSNFTLKIRSTKLEDSAMYFCASSEGGGSTQYFGPGTRLLVL.

This clonotype was counted a few times. V and J are TRBV9 and TRBJ2-5; perhaps TRBD2 as D (6 bases). V lost 0 bases to trimming and J lost 1 base, with 13 bases between them. Germline assignment: CDR1 SGDLS and CDR2 YYNGEE. The length of the CDR3 is 16 residues. CDR3 sequence (DNA): TGTGCCAGCAGCGTAGAGCTCCTTAGCGGCCAAGAGACCCAGTACTTC. Protein sequence: CASSVELLSGQETQYF.

CDR3 loop: CASSLGSGGDQPQHF. The CDR3 nucleotides are TGTGCCAGCAGCTTAGGATCAGGGGGCGATCAGCCCCAGCATTTT. The rearrangement links TRBV7-6 to TRBJ1-5, with TRBD1 identical over 8 bases. Germline CDR1 and CDR2: SGHVS and FNYEAQ. Trimming took 1 base from V and 5 from J; bases not matched to a gene: 4. The CDR3 has 15 residues.

For this clonotype: This sequence may be a read error, since a much larger clone differs from it by one base. V is TRBV20-1 and J is TRBJ2-2, with D maybe TRBD2 (5 bases). The CDR3 extends over 16 amino acids. In germline, CDR1 is DFQATT, CDR2 SNEGSKA (reference sequence). CDR3 nucleotide sequence: TGCTGTGCTAGCTATTTGAAGACTATTTACACCGGGGAGCTGTTTTTT. Its translation is CCASYLKTIYTGELFF.

The J gene is TRBJ2-1, the V gene TRBV29-1, with D tentatively TRBD2 (5 bases). The CDR3 runs to 13 residues. CDR1 SQVTM and CDR2 ANQGSEA come from the germline V gene. Trimming stripped 6 bases from V and 3 bases from J, with 12 bases between. This chain's CDR3 is CSVEGRDYNEQFF. CDR3 bases: TGCAGCGTAGAGGGTCGGGACTACAATGAGCAGTTCTTC.

The CDR3, as DNA: TGTGCCAGCAGCCTGCTCGCGGGACTAGGGTTGTACGAGCAGTACTTC. The encoded protein is CASSLLAGLGLYEQYF. The chain couples TRBV7-2 to TRBJ2-7; 8 nucleotides agree with TRBD2. This CDR3 is built from 16 residues. CDR1 is SGHTA and CDR2 is FQGNSA in the germline V gene. J gave up 4 bases and V 5 bases, and 13 bases lay outside the gene matches.